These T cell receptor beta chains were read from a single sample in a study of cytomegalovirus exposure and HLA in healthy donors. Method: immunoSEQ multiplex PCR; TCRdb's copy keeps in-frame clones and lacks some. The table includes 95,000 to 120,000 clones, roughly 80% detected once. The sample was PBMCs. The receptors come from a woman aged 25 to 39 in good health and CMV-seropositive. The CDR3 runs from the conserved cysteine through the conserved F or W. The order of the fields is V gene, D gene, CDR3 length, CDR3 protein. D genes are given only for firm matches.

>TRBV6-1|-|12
CASTTGPGGMSF
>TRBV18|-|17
CASSPGVRNPSNSPLHF
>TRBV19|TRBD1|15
CASSIRGPDNQPQHF
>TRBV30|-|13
CAWSLQFNEKLFF
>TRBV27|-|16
CASNLSMGGYNSPLHF
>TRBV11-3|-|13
CASSLVLAGELFF
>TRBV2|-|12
CASSRTSDTQYF
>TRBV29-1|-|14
CSVARGSDSDTQYF
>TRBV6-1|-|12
CASSETGGGYTF
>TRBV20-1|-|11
CSAQRTYEQYF
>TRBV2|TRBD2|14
CASSGVGRGDTQYF
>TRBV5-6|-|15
CASSLKSSYNSPLHF
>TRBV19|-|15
CASTAGATAVYEQYF
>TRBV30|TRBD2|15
CAWSGVAGGGETQYF
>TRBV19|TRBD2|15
CASSKKGGLAQERYF
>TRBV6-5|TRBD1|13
CASTTSGGQPQHF
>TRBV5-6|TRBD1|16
CASSLAAGQEEETQYF
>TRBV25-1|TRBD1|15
CASSGGDRAVDTQYF
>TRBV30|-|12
CAWGTSGQEQFF
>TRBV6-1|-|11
CASRGGYGYTF
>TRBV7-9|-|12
CASSLVNQPQHF
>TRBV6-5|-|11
CASSSLDTQYF
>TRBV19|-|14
CASSIRVTNTEAFF
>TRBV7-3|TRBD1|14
CASSTGTVINEQFF
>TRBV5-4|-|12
CASSLSGIEAFF
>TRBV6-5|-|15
CASSPTLRVSTEAFF
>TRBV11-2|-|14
CASGYEWSGNEQFF
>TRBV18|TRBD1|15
CASSHRQGGDSPLHF
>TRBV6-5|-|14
CASMVGFGYNEQFF
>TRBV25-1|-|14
CASSEGPGNTEAFF
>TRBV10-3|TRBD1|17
CAISTVPGQGPNTEAFF
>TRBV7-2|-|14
CASSPAGGGDEQFF
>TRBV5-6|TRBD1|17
CASSSDRGFGMNTEAFF
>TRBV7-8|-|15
CASSLSPAEWAPQHF
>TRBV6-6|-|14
CASSYIGGDSPLHF
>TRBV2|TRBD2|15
CASSEGPSGGIKQFF
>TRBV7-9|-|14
CASSLSQGNEKLFF
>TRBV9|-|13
CASSVGQGFGYTF
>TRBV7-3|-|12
CASSERDSRQFF
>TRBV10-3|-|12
CAIAGSTDTQYF
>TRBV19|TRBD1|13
CASRNPGGYEQFF
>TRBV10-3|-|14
CAISDRVVFETQYF
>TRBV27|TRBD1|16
CASSPQTGTGGGGYTF
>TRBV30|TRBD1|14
CAWDLPGQADGYTF
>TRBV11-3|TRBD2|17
CASSFVAGGINTGELFF
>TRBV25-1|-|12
CASSDYPYEQYF
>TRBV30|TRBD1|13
CARQGQGGEKLFF
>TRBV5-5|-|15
CASSWSHLGTQPQHF
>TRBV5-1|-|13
CASSGQNTGELFF
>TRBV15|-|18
CATSREPYDREGNTEAFF
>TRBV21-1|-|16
CASSKSGTTNTGELFF
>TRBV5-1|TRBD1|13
CASSWTGSDEAFF
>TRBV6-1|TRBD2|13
CASISGRTYEQYF